The 15 T cell receptor beta chains given below trace back to one sample, sequenced in a study of molecular identifiers for immune sequencing clone quantification. TCRdb reprocessed the PCR reads with MiXCR, giving one entry per CDR3 protein. Among over 600,000 distinct CDR3 sequences, 15% to 20% were seen once, and the ten largest hold around 0.9%. Sequencing input: naive CD8+ T cells from blood, with Jurkat cell RNA spiked in. Documented subset: FACS-sorted CD8+CD4-CCR7+CD45RA+ naive T cells. The origin of the receptors is a human donor in good health. Some libraries in this study had Jurkat cell RNA spiked in.

This clonotype appeared many times. V usage is TRBV27 and J usage is TRBJ2-7; tentatively, D is TRBD1 (6 bases). The CDR3 length is 13 residues. Trimming cost V 4 bases and J 2 bases, with 9 bases left between them. In germline, CDR1 is MNHEY, CDR2 SMNVEV (reference sequence). The CDR3, as DNA: TGTGCCAGCAGTTCCGGACAGCCCTACGAGCAGTACTTC. Its protein is CASSSGQPYEQYF.

This clonotype appeared many times. The chain combines TRBV19 with TRBJ2-3; 12 bases are a match to TRBD1. Germline V gene data show CDR1 as LNHDA and CDR2 as SQIVND (reference sequence). V trimming: 4 bases; J trimming: 5 bases; junction bases outside the gene matches: 10. The CDR3 loop spans 17 amino acids. CDR3 DNA: TGTGCCAGTAGTAGTCCCGGGACAGGGGGCAAGGAAGATACGCAGTATTTT. Amino acid sequence: CASSSPGTGGKEDTQYF.

As regards this clonotype: This may be a read error, as it is one base from a much larger clone. The CDR3, as DNA: TGCAGCGGGGGGGGACTAGCGGGAGTAGGTGAGCAGTTCTTC. It translates to CSGGGLAGVGEQFF. The chain has TRBV29-1 and TRBJ2-1, with 14 positions matching TRBD2. Trimming took 7 bases from V and 9 from J; bases not matched to a gene: 8. The CDR3 sequence is 14 residues long. CDR1 is SQVTM and CDR2 is ANQGSEA in the germline V gene.

This clonotype has more than one count but fewer than ten. The chain has TRBV5-4 and TRBJ2-5, with 14 bases lining up with TRBD2. Trimming removed 4 bases from V and 5 bases from J; junction bases left unmatched: 4. The CDR3 has 15 residues. Germline CDR1 SGHNT, CDR2 YYREEE (reference sequence). CDR3 DNA sequence: TGTGCCAGCAGCCCCAGGACTAGCGGGGGGGAGACCCAGTACTTC. Amino acids: CASSPRTSGGETQYF.

This clonotype was counted between two and nine times. The chain links TRBV4-3 to TRBJ2-5; D possibly corresponds to TRBD2 (6 bases). Germline V gives CDR1 LGHNA, CDR2 YSLEER. There are 15 residues in the CDR3. Trimming took 1 base from V and 5 from J, leaving 14 bases between them. CDR3 coding DNA: TGCGCCAGCAGCCAAGTTGGCGGGGTCGGGGAGACCCAGTACTTC. This encodes CASSQVGGVGETQYF.

J is TRBJ2-3 and V is TRBV12-3 or TRBV12-4; the match to TRBD1 covers 8 bases. The CDR3 sequence is 16 residues long. V shed 5 bases, J shed 0 bases, and the junction held 7 bases outside the gene matches. CDR3 in DNA: TGTGCCAGCAGTATCCGGACAGGGAAAAGCACAGATACGCAGTATTTT. Encoded protein: CASSIRTGKSTDTQYF.

Concerning this clonotype: A junction boundary mismatches the germline segment, possibly from a read error. The chain has TRBV6-5 and TRBJ1-1; D call uncertain. The CDR3 runs 12 residues. From germline, CDR1 is MNHEY and CDR2 SVGAGI. Here the CDR3 DNA reads TGTGCTAGCAGCGACTCTATTGGTCGAACTTTCTTT. Translation gives CASSDSIGRTFF.

There are many counts of this clonotype. The chain carries TRBV4-3 and TRBJ1-1; D possibly corresponds to TRBD1 (5 bases). Germline V gene sequence: CDR1 LGHNA, CDR2 YSLEER. V was shortened by 4 bases and J by 3 bases, with 15 bases between the two germline ends. The CDR3 has 15 amino acids. CDR3 coding DNA: TGCGCCAGCAGCCGCTACGATGCGGGGCACACTGAAGCTTTCTTT. This gives the protein CASSRYDAGHTEAFF.

A remark on this clonotype: A clone one base away is much larger, so this may be a read error. CDR3 nucleotides: TGTGCCAGCAGTTACTCGAGGGACAGGGACACTGAAGCTTTCTTT. Amino acid sequence: CASSYSRDRDTEAFF. V gene TRBV6-6 combines with J gene TRBJ1-1, with TRBD1 identical over 9 bases. The CDR3 sequence is 15 residues long. V shed 0 bases and J 3 bases; nucleotides not matched to a gene: 2. Germline CDR1 and CDR2: MNHNY and SVGAGI (reference sequence).

Turning to this clonotype: Just one base apart from a much larger clone, this may be a read error. The conserved closing phenylalanine or tryptophan is absent in this CDR3, likely reflecting a read error. This chain joins TRBV19 and TRBJ2-2; D perhaps matches TRBD2 (6 bases). With 4 bases removed from V and 6 bases from J, the gap between germline ends came to 6 bases. Germline-derived CDR1 and CDR2 are LNHDA and SQIVND (reference sequence). This CDR3 comprises 12 residues. In DNA, the CDR3 is TGTGCCAGTAGTAGGGAGGCCGGGGAGCTGTTTTTA. This codes for CASSREAGELFL.

This clonotype has ten or more counts. CDR3 sequence (DNA): TGTGCCAGCAGTTTGGGACTAGCGGGAGGGCCGGGAGAGACCCAGTACTTC. Amino acids: CASSLGLAGGPGETQYF. This chain links TRBV28 with TRBJ2-5; TRBD2 matches 16 bases. The CDR3 loop spans 17 amino acids. CDR1 and CDR2 (germline): MDHEN, SYDVKM. Losses at the gene ends were 3 bases for V and 4 bases for J; bases not matched to a gene: 5.

This clonotype was counted many times. The rearrangement links TRBV7-9 to TRBJ2-3; TRBD2 might be the D (6 bases). Looked up from germline, CDR1 is SEHNR and CDR2 is FQNEAQ (reference sequence). Trimming shortened V by 8 bases and J by 7 bases, and 13 bases separated the two germline ends. CDR3 length: 12 amino acids. This CDR3 is CASQKRDYTQYF. The CDR3 coding sequence is TGTGCCAGCCAGAAGAGGGACTATACGCAGTATTTT.

V and J are TRBV29-1 and TRBJ2-5; the D gene is possibly TRBD1 (5 bases). The CDR3 spans 14 residues. Trimming took off 2 bases at V and 1 base at J, with 11 bases between the two ends. Per the germline V gene, CDR1 is SQVTM and CDR2 is ANQGSEA. The CDR3: CSVEYTGRQETQYF. CDR3 nucleotides: TGCAGCGTTGAATATACAGGCCGCCAAGAGACCCAGTACTTC.

This clonotype was observed many times. CDR3 in DNA: TGTGCCAGCAGCTTAGCGCGGGGTTTGGAGACCCAGTACTTC. It is translated as CASSLARGLETQYF. The rearrangement links TRBV11-1 to TRBJ2-5; D is possibly TRBD2 (6 bases). Germline loops: CDR1 SGHAT, CDR2 FQDESV (reference sequence). The CDR3 consists of 14 residues. Trimming took off 0 bases at V and 5 bases at J, with 10 bases between the two ends.

This clonotype came up many times. This chain connects TRBV28 to TRBJ1-5; perhaps TRBD1 as D (5 bases). The CDR3 runs 18 residues. Germline CDR1 is MDHEN and CDR2 is SYDVKM. V lost 7 bases and J 0 bases, leaving 22 bases between the germline ends. CDR3 residues: CASNHVVDIDYSNQPQHF. In DNA, the CDR3 is TGTGCCAGCAACCACGTGGTGGACATCGATTATAGCAATCAGCCCCAGCATTTT.